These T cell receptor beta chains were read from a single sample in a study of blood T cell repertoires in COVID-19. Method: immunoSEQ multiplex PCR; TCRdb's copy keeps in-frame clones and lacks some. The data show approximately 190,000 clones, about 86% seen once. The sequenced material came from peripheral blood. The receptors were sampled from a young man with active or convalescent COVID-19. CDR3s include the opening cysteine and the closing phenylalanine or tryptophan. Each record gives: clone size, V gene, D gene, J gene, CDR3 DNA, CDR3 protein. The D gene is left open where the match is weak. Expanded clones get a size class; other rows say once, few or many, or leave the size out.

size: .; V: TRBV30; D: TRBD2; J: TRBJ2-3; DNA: TGTGCCTGGAGTGTGGCGGGAGTCCCCGATACGCAGTATTTT; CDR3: CAWSVAGVPDTQYF
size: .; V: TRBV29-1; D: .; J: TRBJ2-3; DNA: TGCAGCGTTGGGCAGGGTGTGGGGGATACGCAGTATTTT; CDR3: CSVGQGVGDTQYF
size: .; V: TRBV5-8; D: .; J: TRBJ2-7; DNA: TGTGCCAGCAGCACGGCGTCTACTGGGGGCTGGGCCTGGGAGCAGTACTTC; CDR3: CASSTASTGGWAWEQYF
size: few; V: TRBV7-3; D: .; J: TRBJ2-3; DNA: TGTGCCAGCAGCCGAGAGGCAGATACGCAGTATTTT; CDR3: CASSREADTQYF
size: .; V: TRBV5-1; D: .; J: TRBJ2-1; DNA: .; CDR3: CASSLVGAGTFF
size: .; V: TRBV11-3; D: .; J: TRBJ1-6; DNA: TGTGCCAGCAGCTCGGGGATGTTTAATTCACCCCTCCACTTT; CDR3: CASSSGMFNSPLHF
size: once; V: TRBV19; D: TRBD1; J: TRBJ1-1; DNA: TGTGCCAGTAGCGACAGGGGGCCTAACACTGAAGCTTTCTTT; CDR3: CASSDRGPNTEAFF
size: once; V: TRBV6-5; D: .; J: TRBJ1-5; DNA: TGTGCCAGCAGTTACACGGTTGATCAGCCCCAGCATTTT; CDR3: CASSYTVDQPQHF
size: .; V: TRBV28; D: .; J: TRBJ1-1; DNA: TGTGCCAGCAGTTTACTGGGAGATGGGACTGAAGCTTTCTTT; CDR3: CASSLLGDGTEAFF
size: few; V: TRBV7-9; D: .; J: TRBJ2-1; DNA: TGTGCCAGCAGCTTGGGGGGTCCGCAAAACAATGAGCAGTTCTTC; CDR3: CASSLGGPQNNEQFF
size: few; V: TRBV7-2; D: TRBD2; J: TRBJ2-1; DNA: TGTGCCAGCAGCAAGGGAGGGGCGAGCGGGAGTCGGAATGAGCAGTTCTTC; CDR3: CASSKGGASGSRNEQFF
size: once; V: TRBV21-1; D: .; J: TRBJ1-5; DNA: TGTGCCAGCAGCAAAGTCTCCGGGGGAGTTACGAATCAGCCCCAGCATTTT; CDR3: CASSKVSGGVTNQPQHF
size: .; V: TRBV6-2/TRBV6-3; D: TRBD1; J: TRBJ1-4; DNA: TGTGCCAGCAGCCTTAGACAGGGGGCAGTTGAAAAACTGTTTTTT; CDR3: CASSLRQGAVEKLFF
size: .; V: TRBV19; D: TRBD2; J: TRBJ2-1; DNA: TGTGCCAGTAGTATAGAGCGGGAGTTAGGCGAGCAGTTCTTC; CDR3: CASSIERELGEQFF
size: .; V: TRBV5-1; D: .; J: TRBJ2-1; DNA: TGCGCCAGCAGCCCGCCCGGACAGGGCGGGGGTGAGCAGTTCTTC; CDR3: CASSPPGQGGGEQFF
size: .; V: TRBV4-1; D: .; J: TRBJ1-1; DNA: TGCGCCAGCAGCCACACAGAGGATAGACAGAGAATTCTGAACACTGAAGCTTTCTTT; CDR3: CASSHTEDRQRILNTEAFF
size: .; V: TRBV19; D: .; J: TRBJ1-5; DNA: TGTGCCAGTAGTCCCCGACAGAGTTATAGCAATCAGCCCCAGCATTTT; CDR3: CASSPRQSYSNQPQHF
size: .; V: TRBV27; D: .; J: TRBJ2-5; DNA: TGTGCCAGCAGCGGGATCCGCCCGGGACATCCGAGGGGGACCCAGTACTTC; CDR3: CASSGIRPGHPRGTQYF
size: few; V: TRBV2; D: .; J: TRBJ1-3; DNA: TGTGCCAGCAGTGCAGGGCTTGGAAACACCATATATTTT; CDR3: CASSAGLGNTIYF
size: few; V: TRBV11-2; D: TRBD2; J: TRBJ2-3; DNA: TGTGCCAGCAGCCGACCGGGGGGAGCTGCCACAGATACGCAGTATTTT; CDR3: CASSRPGGAATDTQYF
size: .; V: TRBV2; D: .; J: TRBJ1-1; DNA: TGTGCCAGCAGTGTCAGGGATCCTCGGACTATGAACACTGAAGCTTTCTTT; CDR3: CASSVRDPRTMNTEAFF
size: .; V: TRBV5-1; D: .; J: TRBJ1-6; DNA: TGCGCCAGCAGCCCATACAGGGTAGAGAATTCACCCCTCCACTTT; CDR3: CASSPYRVENSPLHF
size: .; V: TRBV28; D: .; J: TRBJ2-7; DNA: TGTGCCAGCAGCCGTTACACCTACGAGCAGTACTTC; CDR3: CASSRYTYEQYF
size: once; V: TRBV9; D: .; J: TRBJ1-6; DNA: TGTGCCAGCAGCGTAGCCCTGGGGGGAGATTCACCCCTCCACTTT; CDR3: CASSVALGGDSPLHF
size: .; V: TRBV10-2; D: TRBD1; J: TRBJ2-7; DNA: TGCGCCAGCAGTGAAGGACAGGGGGTCTACGAGCAGTACTTC; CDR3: CASSEGQGVYEQYF
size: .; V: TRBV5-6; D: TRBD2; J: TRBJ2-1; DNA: TGTGCCAGCAGCCCCCTGACTAGCGGGAGTGAAGGTGAGCAGTTCTTC; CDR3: CASSPLTSGSEGEQFF
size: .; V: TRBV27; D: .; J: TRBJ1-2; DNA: TGTGCCAGCAGTTCGTCAATGGGCCAGGCTAACTATGGCTACACCTTC; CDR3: CASSSSMGQANYGYTF